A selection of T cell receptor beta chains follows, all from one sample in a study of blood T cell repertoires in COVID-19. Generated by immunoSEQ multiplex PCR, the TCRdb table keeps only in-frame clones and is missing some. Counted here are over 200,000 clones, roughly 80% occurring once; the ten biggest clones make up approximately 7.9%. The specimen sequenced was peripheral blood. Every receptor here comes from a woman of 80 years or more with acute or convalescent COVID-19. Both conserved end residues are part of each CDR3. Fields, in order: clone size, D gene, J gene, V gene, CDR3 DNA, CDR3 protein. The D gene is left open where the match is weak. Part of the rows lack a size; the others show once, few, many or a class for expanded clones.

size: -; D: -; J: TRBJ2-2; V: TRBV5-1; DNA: TGCGCCAGCAGCTCCCAGGACACCGGGGAGCTGTTTTTT; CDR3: CASSSQDTGELFF
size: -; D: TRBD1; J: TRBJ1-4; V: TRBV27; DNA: TGTGCCAGCAGTTCCTACAGGGGGCTAGTTGAAAAACTGTTTTTT; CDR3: CASSSYRGLVEKLFF
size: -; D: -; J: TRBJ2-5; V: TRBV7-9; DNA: TGTGCCAGCAGCTTAGGGCTCTGGGAGACCCAGTACTTC; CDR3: CASSLGLWETQYF
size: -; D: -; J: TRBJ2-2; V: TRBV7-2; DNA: TGTGCCAGCAGCTTAGACGGCAGGGTGAATACCGGGGAGCTGTTTTTT; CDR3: CASSLDGRVNTGELFF
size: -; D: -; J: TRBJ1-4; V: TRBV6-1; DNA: TGTGCCAGCAGTGAACAGCCTCAGGGACACACCAATGAAAAACTGTTTTTT; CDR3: CASSEQPQGHTNEKLFF
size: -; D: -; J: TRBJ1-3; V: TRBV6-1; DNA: TGTGCCAGCAGTGAAGAGGCAGGAATAAACACCATATATTTT; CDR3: CASSEEAGINTIYF
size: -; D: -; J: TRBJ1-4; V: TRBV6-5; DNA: TGTGCCAGCAGCCTGGGGGGGATCGGTGAAAAACTGTTTTTT; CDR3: CASSLGGIGEKLFF
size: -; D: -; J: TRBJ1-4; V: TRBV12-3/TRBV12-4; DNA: TGTGCCAGCAGTTTCGACTCCCGTGAAAAACTGTTTTTT; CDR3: CASSFDSREKLFF
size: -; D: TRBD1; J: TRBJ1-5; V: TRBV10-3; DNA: TGTGCCATCAGTGACCAGGGGGCAGGGAAGCCCCAGCATTTT; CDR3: CAISDQGAGKPQHF
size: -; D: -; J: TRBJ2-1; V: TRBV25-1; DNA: TGTGCCAGCGGGAATTTAGGAGGGCCGAATGAGCAGTTCTTC; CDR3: CASGNLGGPNEQFF
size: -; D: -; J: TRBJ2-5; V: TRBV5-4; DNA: TGTGCCAGCAGCCCGGGGGTAAGAGGCGGGCAAGAGACCCAGTACTTC; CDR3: CASSPGVRGGQETQYF
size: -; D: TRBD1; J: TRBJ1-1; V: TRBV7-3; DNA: TGTGCCAGCAGCACAGACAGGGACACTGAAGCTTTCTTT; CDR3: CASSTDRDTEAFF
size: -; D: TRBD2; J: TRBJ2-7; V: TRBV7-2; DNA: TGTGCCAGCAGCTTAGCATTTGAGGTCTCGGGGGGGCCCTTGTACGAGCAGTACTTC; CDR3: CASSLAFEVSGGPLYEQYF
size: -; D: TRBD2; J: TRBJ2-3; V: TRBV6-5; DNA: TGTGCCAGCAGCCGAGCGGGGCAAGAGACAGATACGCAGTATTTT; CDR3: CASSRAGQETDTQYF
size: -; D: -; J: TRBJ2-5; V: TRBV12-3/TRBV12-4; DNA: TGTGCCAGCAGTTTTTCGGGGGAAGAGACCCAGTACTTC; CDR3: CASSFSGEETQYF
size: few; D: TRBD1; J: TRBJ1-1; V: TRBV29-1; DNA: TGCAGCGTTGCCTTGGGACAGGGAAACACTGAAGCTTTCTTT; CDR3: CSVALGQGNTEAFF
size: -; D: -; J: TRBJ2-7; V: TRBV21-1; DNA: TGTGCCAGCACTCATCCGCCCGGAACAGGGAAGTTGGCGTACGAGCAGTACTTC; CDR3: CASTHPPGTGKLAYEQYF
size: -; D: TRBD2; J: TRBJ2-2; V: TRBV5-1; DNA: TGCGCCAGCAGCGAGATAGCGGGAGGCCGCGGGGAGCTGTTTTTT; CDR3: CASSEIAGGRGELFF
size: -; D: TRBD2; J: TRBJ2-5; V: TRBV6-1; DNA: TGTGCCAGCAGTGAGCGGGGGTTGGGAGAGACCCAGTACTTC; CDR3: CASSERGLGETQYF
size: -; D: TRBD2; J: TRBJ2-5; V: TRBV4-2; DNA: TGTGCCAGCAGCCAAGATCCCCGGGGGGGCGGTGAGACCCAGTACTTC; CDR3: CASSQDPRGGGETQYF
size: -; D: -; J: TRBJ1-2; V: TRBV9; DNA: TGTGCCAGCAGCGTCGACAATTATGGCTACACCTTC; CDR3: CASSVDNYGYTF
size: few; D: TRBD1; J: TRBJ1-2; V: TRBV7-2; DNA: TGTGCCAGCAGCCGGACCAGGACAGGGTTTGACGGCTACACCTTC; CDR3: CASSRTRTGFDGYTF
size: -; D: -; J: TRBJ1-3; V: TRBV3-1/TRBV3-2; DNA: TGTGCCAGCAGCCAAGATTCGGGGAGAAACACCATATATTTT; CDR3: CASSQDSGRNTIYF
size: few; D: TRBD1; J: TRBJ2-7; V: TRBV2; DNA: TGTGCCAGCAGTGAATATACAGGGGGTACAAACGAGCAGTACTTC; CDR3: CASSEYTGGTNEQYF
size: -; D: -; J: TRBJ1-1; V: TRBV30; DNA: TGTGCCTGGCGGTCCCCAGGGAAGAACACTGAAGCTTTCTTT; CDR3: CAWRSPGKNTEAFF
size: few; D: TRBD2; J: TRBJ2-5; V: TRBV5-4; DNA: TGTGCCAGCAGCCGGGGCGCTAGCGGCGGCGAGACCCAGTACTTC; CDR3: CASSRGASGGETQYF
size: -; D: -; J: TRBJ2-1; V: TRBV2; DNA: TGTGCCAGCGGAGGGCAGGGCGGCAATGAGCAGTTCTTC; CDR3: CASGGQGGNEQFF
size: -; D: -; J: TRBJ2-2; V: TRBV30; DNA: TGTGCCTGGGATTCACAGGGTCCCCCCGGGGAGCTGTTTTTT; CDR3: CAWDSQGPPGELFF
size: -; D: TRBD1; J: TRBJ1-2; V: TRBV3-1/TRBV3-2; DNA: TGTGCCAGCCAAGGCGGACAGGACCCTGGCTACACCTTC; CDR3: CASQGGQDPGYTF
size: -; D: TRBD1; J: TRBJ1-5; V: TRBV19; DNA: TGTGCCAGTAGTACGGGACAGGGGCATCAGCCCCAGCATTTT; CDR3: CASSTGQGHQPQHF
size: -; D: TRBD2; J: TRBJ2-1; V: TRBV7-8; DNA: TGTGCCAGCAGCTTGGCAGCTAGCGGCTACAATGAGCAGTTCTTC; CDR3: CASSLAASGYNEQFF
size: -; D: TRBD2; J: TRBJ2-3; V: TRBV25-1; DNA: TGTGCCAGCAGTGACCCAGGCGGGGGGGTAAAAGATACGCAGTATTTT; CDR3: CASSDPGGGVKDTQYF
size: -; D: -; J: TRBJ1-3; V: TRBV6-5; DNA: TGTGCCAGCAGGGTACAGGGCACTGGAAACACCATATATTTT; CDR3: CASRVQGTGNTIYF
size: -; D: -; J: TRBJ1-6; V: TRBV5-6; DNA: TGTGCCAGCAGCTTCGCAGTGTCGCCCCTCCACTTT; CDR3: CASSFAVSPLHF
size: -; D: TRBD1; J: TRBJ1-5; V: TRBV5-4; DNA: TGTGCCAGCAGCGAAGGGACAGCGAACCCCCCCATCAATCAGCCCCAGCATTTT; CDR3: CASSEGTANPPINQPQHF
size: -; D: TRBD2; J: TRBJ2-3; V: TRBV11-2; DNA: TGTGCCAGCAGCCCGGGACTAGCGGGAGCAGATACGCAGTATTTT; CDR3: CASSPGLAGADTQYF
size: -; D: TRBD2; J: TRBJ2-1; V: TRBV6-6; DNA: TGTGCCAGCAGTCTTACTAGCGGGGGGGCCAGGGGCGATGAGCAGTTCTTC; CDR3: CASSLTSGGARGDEQFF
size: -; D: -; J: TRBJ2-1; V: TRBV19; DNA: TGTGCCAGTAGTAGTCGGGCGGGACGTTATGAGCAGTTCTTC; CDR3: CASSSRAGRYEQFF
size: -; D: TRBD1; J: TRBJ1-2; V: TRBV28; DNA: TGTGCCAGCAGTTTCACCCAGGGGGCCCCGGGCTATGGCTACACCTTC; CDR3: CASSFTQGAPGYGYTF
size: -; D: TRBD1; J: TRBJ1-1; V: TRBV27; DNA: TGTGCCAGCAGGGATGAAGACAGGGTAGAGTTCATGAACACTGAAGCTTTCTTT; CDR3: CASRDEDRVEFMNTEAFF
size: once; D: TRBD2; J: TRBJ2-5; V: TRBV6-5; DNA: TGTGCCAGCAGTTACCCCACTAGCGGGGGGGAGACCCAGTACTTC; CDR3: CASSYPTSGGETQYF
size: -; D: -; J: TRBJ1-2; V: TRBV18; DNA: TGTGCCAGCTCACCACCGCAGGGGCCCAACTATGGCTACACCTTC; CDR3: CASSPPQGPNYGYTF
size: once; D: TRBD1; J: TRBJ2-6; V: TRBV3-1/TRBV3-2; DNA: TGTGCCAGCAGCCCCGGGACAGCCTCTGGGGCCAACGTCCTGACTTTC; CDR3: CASSPGTASGANVLTF
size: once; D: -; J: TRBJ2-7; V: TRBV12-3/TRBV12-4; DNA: TGTGCCAGCAGTTTTGGGCAGACCTACGAGCAGTACTTC; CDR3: CASSFGQTYEQYF
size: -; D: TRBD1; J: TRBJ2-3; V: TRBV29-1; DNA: TGCAGCGTCGGGGACAGGGGGTGGGATACGCAGTATTTT; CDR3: CSVGDRGWDTQYF
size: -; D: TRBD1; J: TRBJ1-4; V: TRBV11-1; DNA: TGTGCCAGCAGCCCTCACAGGGGAGTAGAGGAAAAACTGTTTTTT; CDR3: CASSPHRGVEEKLFF
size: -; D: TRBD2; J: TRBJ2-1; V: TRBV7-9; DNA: TGTGCCAGCAGTGGTGGGCTAGCGGGAGGGCCCCCGTTCTTC; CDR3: CASSGGLAGGPPFF
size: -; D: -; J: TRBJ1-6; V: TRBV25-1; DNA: TGTGCCAGCAGTGAATCGACAGATAATTCACCCCTCCACTTT; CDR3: CASSESTDNSPLHF